The 22 T cell receptor beta chains reported below all come from one sample, sequenced in a study of read filtering for tumor transcriptome and immune sequencing. This library used around 0.4 ug RNA and molecular barcoded adaptors spanning alpha/delta and beta/gamma chains. TCRdb re-called the reads with MiXCR, one entry per CDR3 protein. The sample consists of about 9,200 distinct CDR3 sequences, around a sixth of them appearing once. Sequencing used a population of CD138-negative cells sorted from bone marrow. Every receptor here comes from a donor older than 35 with multiple myeloma.

In its sample, this clonotype ranks as large. The V gene is TRBV29-1, the J gene TRBJ2-1; 7 bases are shared with TRBD2. The CDR3 extends over 14 amino acids. V lost 2 bases to trimming and J lost 4 bases; unmatched junction nucleotides: 5. Germline loops: CDR1 SQVTM, CDR2 ANQGSEA. CDR3 in DNA: TGCAGCGTTGAAAATAGCGGGCTGTACAATGAGCAGTTCTTC. Amino acids: CSVENSGLYNEQFF.

In this sample, this clonotype turned up many times. The V and J genes are TRBV6-2 or TRBV6-3 and TRBJ1-4; D is uncertain. The CDR3 is 18 amino acids. Germline V gives CDR1 MNHEY, CDR2 SVGEGT. V dropped 4 bases and J dropped 3 bases, with 21 bases sitting between them. The CDR3 DNA sequence: TGTGCCAGCAGTTCCCTACGGACCGGCGGTCGACCTAATGAAAAACTGTTTTTT. Its translation is CASSSLRTGGRPNEKLFF.

This clonotype has at least ten counts. This rearrangement joins TRBV3-1 to TRBJ2-2, with 7 bases fitting TRBD1. The CDR3 sequence is 16 residues long. Germline lookup yields CDR1 LGHDT and CDR2 YNNKEL (reference sequence). V was clipped by 2 bases and J by 4 bases; unmatched bases: 7. The DNA for the CDR3 is TGTGCCAGCAGCCAAAGCCCGACAGGGCTCACCGGGGAGCTGTTTTTT. Its protein is CASSQSPTGLTGELFF.

Within the sample, this clonotype is medium-sized. The junction and the germline gene differ at one end; a read error may be behind it. The chain is built from TRBV15 and TRBJ2-1; TRBD1 might be the D (6 bases). The germline CDR1 and CDR2 sequences are LNHNV and YYDKDF (reference sequence). The CDR3 spans 16 residues. The CDR3 bases are TGTGCCACCAGCACTCTACGGACAGCATCCTTCAATGAGCAGTTCTTC. It yields the protein CATSTLRTASFNEQFF.

This clonotype was observed at least ten times. The genes are TRBV4-1 and TRBJ2-1; D possibly matches TRBD1 or TRBD2 (6 bases each). The V gene lost 3 bases and the J gene lost 0 bases, with 15 bases spanning the gap. Germline V gene data show CDR1 as MGHRA and CDR2 as YSYEKL. The CDR3 consists of 17 residues. For the CDR3, the DNA is TGCGCCAGCAGCCAGGTGACAGGACTAAGCTCCTACAATGAGCAGTTCTTC. Translating it yields CASSQVTGLSSYNEQFF.

This clonotype was detected many times. V is TRBV6-5 and J is TRBJ2-2, with a tentative D call TRBD2 (6 bases). The V gene's germline CDR1 is MNHEY and CDR2 SVGAGI. The ends were cut back, 6 bases at V and 2 bases at J, with 13 bases in the middle. This CDR3 has 15 amino acids. CDR3 bases: TGTGCCAGCAGGCTGGGGGGATATAACACCGGGGAGCTGTTTTTT. It codes for CASRLGGYNTGELFF.

This clonotype has at least ten counts. This chain links TRBV11-2 with TRBJ2-5; 16 nucleotides line up with TRBD2. There are 17 residues in the CDR3. Unmatched junction bases numbered 7, after V lost 4 bases and J lost 5 bases. CDR1 is SGHAT, CDR2 FQNNGV, per germline. CDR3 in amino acids: CASSSGLAGGPGETQYF. CDR3 bases: TGTGCCAGCAGCTCGGGACTAGCGGGGGGGCCGGGTGAGACCCAGTACTTC.

Details on this clonotype: Germline and junction disagree at one end, which may indicate a read error. This chain joins TRBV27 and TRBJ2-3, with D perhaps matching TRBD2 (6 bases). CDR3 length: 16 residues. Germline assignment: CDR1 MNHEY and CDR2 SMNVEV (reference sequence). CDR3 sequence: CASSLFASGCQDTQYF. The CDR3 DNA reads TGTGCCAGCAGTTTATTTGCCAGCGGGTGTCAAGATACACAGTATTTT.

In this sample, this clonotype turned up many times. The chain joins TRBV20-1 to TRBJ1-1; D is undetermined. The V end lost 2 bases, the J end lost 3 bases, and 10 bases lay between the germline ends. Germline assignment: CDR1 DFQATT and CDR2 SNEGSKA (reference sequence). This CDR3 contains 13 residues. The CDR3, as DNA: TGCAGTGCTAGAAAAAGTCGGGACACTGAAGCTTTCTTT. The encoded protein is CSARKSRDTEAFF.

This clonotype was seen at least ten times. The chain has TRBV19 and TRBJ2-2; D remains ambiguous. V was cut by 7 bases and J by 1 base, with 10 bases left in between. This CDR3 is built from 14 residues. CDR1 and CDR2 (germline): LNHDA, SQIVND (reference sequence). CDR3 protein: CASTGGRNTGELFF. DNA of the CDR3: TGTGCCAGTACCGGCGGAAGGAACACCGGGGAGCTGTTTTTT.

Note on this clonotype: This sequence is one base from a far larger clone and is likely a read error. The V call is TRBV11-2, the J call TRBJ2-5, with 7 bases lining up with TRBD2. The CDR3 sequence is 21 residues long. Germline CDR1 SGHAT, CDR2 FQNNGV. For the CDR3, the DNA is TGTGCCAGCAGCTTAAACCTCGGAGGAGGAGGACGTTACGGGGGGAGGGAGACCCAGTGCTTC. Residues: CASSLNLGGGGRYGGRETQCF.

This clonotype was detected ten times or more. A junction boundary mismatches the germline segment, possibly from a read error. The chain uses TRBV27 and TRBJ1-5; D remains ambiguous. Germline lookup yields CDR1 MNHEY and CDR2 SMNVEV (reference sequence). The length of the CDR3 is 13 residues. The CDR3 DNA is TGTGCCAGCAGTTTAGGGCAGCTGCAGCCCCAGCACTTT. Its protein product is CASSLGQLQPQHF.

By share, this clonotype counts as medium-sized. This chain uses TRBV29-1 with TRBJ1-1; D gene ambiguous. The germline gives CDR1 SQVTM, CDR2 ANQGSEA. Trimming pared 3 bases from V and 6 bases from J, leaving 8 bases between. CDR3 length: 11 residues. The CDR3 loop reads CSVDSPAEAFF. Written as DNA, the CDR3 is TGCAGCGTTGACAGTCCCGCTGAAGCTTTCTTT.

This chain joins TRBV25-1 and TRBJ2-3, with TRBD1 matching 8 bases. The V segment lost 4 bases and the J segment 4 bases; nucleotides outside the gene matches: 1. CDR3 length: 13 residues. The germline CDR1 and CDR2 sequences are MGHDK and SYGVNS. The CDR3: CASSVTGADTQYF. In nucleotides, the CDR3 is TGTGCCAGCAGTGTGACAGGGGCAGATACGCAGTATTTT.

This clonotype was detected ten times or more. A much bigger clone sits one base away, suggesting this may be a read error. V gene TRBV13 combines with J gene TRBJ2-1; no clear D. The CDR3 has 14 residues. Germline V gene data show CDR1 as PRHDT and CDR2 as FYEKMQ (reference sequence). CDR3 protein: CASSFLQSYNGQFF. Here the CDR3 DNA reads TGTGCCAGCAGCTTTCTTCAGTCCTACAATGGGCAGTTCTTC.

In its sample, this clonotype ranks as medium-sized (0.01 to 0.1%). The chain joins TRBV9 to TRBJ1-1, with D unresolved. Germline loops: CDR1 SGDLS, CDR2 YYNGEE. The V end lost 3 bases, the J end lost 14 bases, and 8 bases lay between the germline ends. The CDR3 loop spans 9 amino acids. The CDR3 nucleotides are TGTGCCAGCAGCGACCCCCCCTTCTTT. As protein: CASSDPPFF.

This clonotype was seen ten or more times. The rearrangement joins TRBV5-1 to TRBJ2-7; 11 bases are a match to TRBD1. This CDR3 contains 14 residues. V lost 4 bases and J lost 4; bases outside the gene matches: 4. CDR1 and CDR2 (germline): SGHRS, YFSETQ. The CDR3 protein is CASSRGQGVYEQYF. The CDR3 nucleotides read TGCGCCAGCAGCAGGGGACAGGGGGTTTACGAGCAGTACTTC.

This clonotype was seen ten or more times. The chain carries TRBV12-3 or TRBV12-4 and TRBJ1-5, with 10 bases matching TRBD1. CDR3 length: 14 residues. Trimming cost V 4 bases and J 5 bases; bases outside gene matches: 2. CDR3 DNA sequence: TGTGCCAGCAGTTGGACAGGGGGGCATCAGCCCCAGCATTTT. It is translated as CASSWTGGHQPQHF.

This clonotype came up many times. This rearrangement joins TRBV6-5 to TRBJ2-3; D possibly uses TRBD1 or TRBD2 (5 bases each). In germline, CDR1 is MNHEY, CDR2 SVGAGI. The length of the CDR3 is 22 residues. V lost 0 bases to trimming and J lost 0 bases, with 28 bases between them. The CDR3 loop is CASSYSLVGARLENSSTDTQYF. CDR3 in DNA: TGTGCCAGCAGTTACTCGTTGGTCGGGGCGCGACTGGAGAATTCTAGCACAGATACGCAGTATTTT.

In regard to this clonotype: In this CDR3 the conserved last residue, phenylalanine or tryptophan, is missing, so a read error is likely. The rearrangement uses TRBV12-3 or TRBV12-4 and TRBJ2-6; D remains ambiguous. Trimming left V 5 bases short and J 5 bases short, with 7 bases between. The CDR3 has 13 residues. CDR3 loop: CASSLRWANVLTC. For the CDR3, the DNA is TGTGCCAGCAGTCTCCGCTGGGCCAACGTCCTGACTTGC.

This clonotype has at least ten counts. The rearrangement links TRBV20-1 to TRBJ1-1, with 8 bases that match TRBD1. V shed 0 bases and J 7 bases; nucleotides not matched to a gene: 13. The CDR3 is 16 residues long. Germline values: CDR1 DFQATT, CDR2 SNEGSKA (reference sequence). This CDR3 reads CSAREGSRGLIGEAFF. CDR3 DNA: TGCAGTGCTAGAGAGGGGAGCAGGGGGCTTATAGGTGAAGCTTTCTTT.

This clonotype occurred many times. The chain recombines TRBV24-1 with TRBJ2-3; no definite D call. This CDR3 region has 13 residues. Trimming took 3 bases from V and 4 from J, leaving 7 bases between them. Germline assignment: CDR1 KGHDR and CDR2 SFDVKD. The CDR3 here is CATSDPSPDTQYF. The CDR3 DNA reads as TGTGCCACCAGTGATCCATCCCCAGATACGCAGTATTTT.